This T cell receptor (beta chain) is drawn from a study of shared clonotypes between healthy human individuals. Study results and limitations: Sampling involved blood alone; tissue repertoires likely differ. Rarefaction showed that sequencing of sorted subsets was incomplete (despite large depth). Around 5% of naive CD4 clonotypes were common to several donors.

In the authors' methods: Filtering of immunoSEQ junctional sequences could not match full-length read filtering. Sequencing was performed with immunoSEQ multiplex PCR; in TCRdb, only in-frame clones are kept and a portion is missing. That table furnishes V, J and clone size, whereas the DNA furnished D and trimming. The sample lists roughly 1,600,000 clones, less than 99% occurring once. Points on this clone: Its specificity is not known.

This TCR was sampled from a man aged 25-40 years in good health. The sequenced sample consisted of naive CD4+ T cells sorted from blood. The subset denotes: CD45RA+ positively selected.

CDR3 sequence: CASSDGQGRIYEQYF. Written as DNA, the CDR3 is TGCGCCAGCAGCGACGGACAGGGCAGAATCTACGAGCAGTACTTC. The chain links TRBV5-1 to TRBJ2-7; 8 bases map to TRBD1. The CDR3 is made up of 15 amino acids. CDR1 SGHRS and CDR2 YFSETQ come from the germline V gene. V was pared by 4 bases and J by 3 bases, with 9 bases of the junction left unmatched.